This T cell receptor (beta chain) was captured by sequencing in a study of tumor-infiltrating lymphocytes in localized non-small cell lung cancer. Study information: Some samples were collected after neoadjuvant chemotherapy; smokers, never-smokers and several histologies were included.

Overall study findings and caveats: No link was found between tumor T-cell fraction and recurrence-free survival.

The data were produced by immunoSEQ multiplex PCR, yet TCRdb's version contains in-frame clones alone and is incomplete. The repertoire holds some 12,000 clones, with 78% as singletons. Comments on this clone: Its antigen is undetermined.

V was pared by 7 bases and J by 9 bases, with 16 bases between. The CDR3 extends over 12 amino acids. Germline lookup yields CDR1 SQVTM and CDR2 ANQGSEA. The chain links TRBV29-1 to TRBJ2-1, with D unresolved. The receptor was isolated from a human donor with non-small cell lung cancer. Material: lung tumor tissue. The CDR3 bases are TGCAGCGCCTCGTTCGGGTTTGTTGAGCAGTTCTTC. Translation: CSASFGFVEQFF.